Listed below are T cell receptor beta chains from one sample, sequenced in a study of cytomegalovirus exposure and HLA in healthy donors. The protocol was immunoSEQ multiplex PCR, while the TCRdb copy is restricted to in-frame clones and leaves out a portion. The sample records more than 100,000 clones, about 80% being singletons. Specimen: PBMCs. These TCRs come from a female donor in good health and CMV-seropositive. The CDR3 runs from the conserved cysteine through the conserved F or W. D genes are given only for firm matches. Size values are once, few and many counts, or a class for expanded clones, and some rows have none.

j_call clone_size d_call v_call cdr3_nt cdr3_aa
TRBJ1-2 - - TRBV2 TGTGCCAGCAGTCGCGGACAGCCGTGGGTTGGCTACACCTTC CASSRGQPWVGYTF
TRBJ1-2 - TRBD1 TRBV6-5 TGTGCCAGCAGTCCCACCGGGACAGGGGCGGCTGGCTACACCTTC CASSPTGTGAAGYTF
TRBJ2-3 once - TRBV9 TGTGCCAGCAGCGTCCGGGGAATACGTACAGATACGCAGTATTTT CASSVRGIRTDTQYF
TRBJ2-7 - TRBD2 TRBV9 TGTGCCAGCAGCGTAGGGTCTAGCGGGGAAATCTACGAGCAGTACTTC CASSVGSSGEIYEQYF
TRBJ1-5 - - TRBV9 TGTGCCAGCAGCCCCGCGACAGACTATCAGCCCCAGCATTTT CASSPATDYQPQHF
TRBJ1-5 - TRBD1 TRBV10-2 TGCGCCAGCTCGACGAGGACAGGGAGCAATCAGCCCCAGCATTTT CASSTRTGSNQPQHF
TRBJ2-2 - TRBD1 TRBV28 TGTGCCAGCATATGGGGACAGGGGACCGGGGAGCTGTTTTTT CASIWGQGTGELFF
TRBJ1-4 - - TRBV14 TGTGCCAGCAGCCAAGCGTTAGGCGGACTCAATGAAAAACTGTTTTTT CASSQALGGLNEKLFF
TRBJ2-1 - - TRBV11-2 TGTGCCAGCAGCTTAGCGCAGTACAATGAGCAGTTCTTC CASSLAQYNEQFF
TRBJ1-5 - - TRBV7-2 TGTGCCAGCAGCTCCACGCGGGGGACCAATCAGCCCCAGCATTTT CASSSTRGTNQPQHF
TRBJ2-7 - - TRBV6-6 TGTGCCAGCAGCAAGGACAGCTACGAGCAGTACTTC CASSKDSYEQYF
TRBJ2-1 - TRBD2 TRBV4-3 TGCGCCAGCAGCCCGGGACTAGCGGGGGGGCCCGGTGAGCAGTTCTTC CASSPGLAGGPGEQFF
TRBJ2-5 - TRBD1 TRBV5-1 TGCGCCAGCAGCCGCACAGGGGGCCCTCCGACGGGAGAGACCCAGTACTTC CASSRTGGPPTGETQYF
TRBJ2-7 - - TRBV7-9 TGTTCCAGCAGCCACTTAGGACGGGAAATCTCCTACGAGCAGTACTTC CSSSHLGREISYEQYF
TRBJ2-7 - - TRBV19 TGTGCCAGTAGTAGAGAGCCCGGACAGACCTACGAGCAGTACTTC CASSREPGQTYEQYF
TRBJ2-7 few - TRBV2 TGTGCCAGCACGGGGGCCTACGAGCAGTACTTC CASTGAYEQYF
TRBJ2-7 - TRBD2 TRBV15 TGTGCCACCAGCAGAGATTCAGCGGGGCCCTACGAGCAGTACTTC CATSRDSAGPYEQYF
TRBJ1-5 few - TRBV5-8 TGTGCCAGCAGCTTGTTCATTGGCAATCAGCCCCAGCATTTT CASSLFIGNQPQHF
TRBJ2-1 - TRBD1 TRBV5-5 TGTGCCAGCAGCCACGAAACGGGACAGTCCTACAATGAGCAGTTCTTC CASSHETGQSYNEQFF
TRBJ2-7 - TRBD1 TRBV7-6 TGTGCCAGCAGCCCTCGGGACAGCGACGAGCAGTACTTC CASSPRDSDEQYF
TRBJ1-2 - TRBD1 TRBV5-1 TGCGCCAGCAGCCGGGACCCGCAGGGGGCGGTTGGCTACACCTTC CASSRDPQGAVGYTF
TRBJ2-5 - TRBD1 TRBV12-5 TGTGCTAGTGGTTTGGCGAGGGGGCCACAAGAGACCCAGTACTTC CASGLARGPQETQYF